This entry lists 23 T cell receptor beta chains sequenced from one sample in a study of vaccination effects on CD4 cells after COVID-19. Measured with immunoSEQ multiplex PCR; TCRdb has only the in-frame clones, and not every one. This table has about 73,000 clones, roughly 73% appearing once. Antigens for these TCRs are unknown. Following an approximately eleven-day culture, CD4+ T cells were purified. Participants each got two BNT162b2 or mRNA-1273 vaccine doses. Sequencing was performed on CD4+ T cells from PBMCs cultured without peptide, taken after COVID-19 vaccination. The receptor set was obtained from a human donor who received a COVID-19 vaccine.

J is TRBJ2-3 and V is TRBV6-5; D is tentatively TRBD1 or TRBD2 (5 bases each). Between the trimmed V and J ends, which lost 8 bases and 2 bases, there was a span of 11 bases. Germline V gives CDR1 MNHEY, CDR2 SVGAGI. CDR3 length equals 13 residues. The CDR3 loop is CASWGSFTDTQYF. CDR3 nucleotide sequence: TGTGCCAGCTGGGGGAGTTTCACAGATACGCAGTATTTT.

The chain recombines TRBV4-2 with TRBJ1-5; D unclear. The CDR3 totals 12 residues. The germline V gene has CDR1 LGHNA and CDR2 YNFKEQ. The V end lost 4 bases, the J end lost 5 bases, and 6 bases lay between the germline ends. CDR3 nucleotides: TGTGCCAGCAGCCGAGAGGATCAGCCCCAGCATTTT. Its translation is CASSREDQPQHF.

CDR3 DNA sequence: TGTGCCAGCAGCTTAGTGGCTCTGGGGCATTCACCCCTCCACTTT. Translation gives CASSLVALGHSPLHF. This chain links TRBV11-2 with TRBJ1-6; D perhaps matches TRBD1 (5 bases). Trimming took 1 base from V and 8 from J, leaving 12 bases between them. This CDR3 region has 15 residues. Germline CDR1 reads SGHAT; CDR2 reads FQNNGV.

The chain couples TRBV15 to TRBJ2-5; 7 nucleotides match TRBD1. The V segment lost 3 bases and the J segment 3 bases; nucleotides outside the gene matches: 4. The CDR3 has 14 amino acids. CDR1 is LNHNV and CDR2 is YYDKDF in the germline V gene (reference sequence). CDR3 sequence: CATSRDRHKETQYF. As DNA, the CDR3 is TGTGCCACCAGCAGGGACAGGCACAAAGAGACCCAGTACTTC.

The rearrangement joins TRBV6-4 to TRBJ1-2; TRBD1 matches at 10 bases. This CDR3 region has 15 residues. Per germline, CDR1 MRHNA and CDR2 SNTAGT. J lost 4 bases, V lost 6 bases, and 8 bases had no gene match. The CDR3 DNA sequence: TGTGCCAGCAGGGCCGGGACAGGGGAAGCCTATGGCTACACCTTC. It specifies CASRAGTGEAYGYTF.

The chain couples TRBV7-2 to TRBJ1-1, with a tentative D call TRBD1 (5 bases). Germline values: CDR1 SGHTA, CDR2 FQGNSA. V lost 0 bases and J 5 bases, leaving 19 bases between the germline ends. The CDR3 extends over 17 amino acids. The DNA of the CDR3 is TGTGCCAGCAGCTTAGCGTCAAGGGGCCCTTACCCAACTGAAGCTTTCTTT. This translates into CASSLASRGPYPTEAFF.

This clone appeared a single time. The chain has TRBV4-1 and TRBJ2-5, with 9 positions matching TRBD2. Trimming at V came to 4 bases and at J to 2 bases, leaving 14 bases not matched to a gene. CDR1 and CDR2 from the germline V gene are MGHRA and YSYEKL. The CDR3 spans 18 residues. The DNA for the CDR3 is TGCGCCAGCAGCCCCCCTAGAGGCCAGCGGGGGGATCAAGAGACCCAGTACTTC. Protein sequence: CASSPPRGQRGDQETQYF.

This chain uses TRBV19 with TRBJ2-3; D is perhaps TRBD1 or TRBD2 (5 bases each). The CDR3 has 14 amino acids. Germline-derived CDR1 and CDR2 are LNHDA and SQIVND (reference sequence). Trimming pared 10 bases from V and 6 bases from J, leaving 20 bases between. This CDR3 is CATRRGSQLDTQYF. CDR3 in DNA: TGTGCCACCCGACGGGGCAGTCAGCTCGATACGCAGTATTTT. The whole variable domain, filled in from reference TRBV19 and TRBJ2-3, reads DGGITQSPKYLFRKEGQNVTLSCEQNLNHDAMYWYRQDPGQGLRLIYYSQIVNDFQKGDIAEGYSVSREKKESFPLTVTSAQKNPTAFYLCATRRGSQLDTQYFGPGTRLTVL.

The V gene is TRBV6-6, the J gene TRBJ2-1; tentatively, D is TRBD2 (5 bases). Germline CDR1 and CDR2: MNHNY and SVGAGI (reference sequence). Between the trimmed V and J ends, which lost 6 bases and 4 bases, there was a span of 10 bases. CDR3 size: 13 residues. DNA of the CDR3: TGTGCCAGCAGCCTCACTAGATACAATGAGCAGTTCTTC. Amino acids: CASSLTRYNEQFF.

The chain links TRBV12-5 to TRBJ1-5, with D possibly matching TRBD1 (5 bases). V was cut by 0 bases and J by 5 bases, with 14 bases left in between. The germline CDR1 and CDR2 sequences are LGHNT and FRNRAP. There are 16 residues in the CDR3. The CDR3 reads CASGLVLGLGDQPQHF. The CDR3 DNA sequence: TGTGCTAGTGGTTTGGTACTGGGGCTGGGGGATCAGCCCCAGCATTTT.

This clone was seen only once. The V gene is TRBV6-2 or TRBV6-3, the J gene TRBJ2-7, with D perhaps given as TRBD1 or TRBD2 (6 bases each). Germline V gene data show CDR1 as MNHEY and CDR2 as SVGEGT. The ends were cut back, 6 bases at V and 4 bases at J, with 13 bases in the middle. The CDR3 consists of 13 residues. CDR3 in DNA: TGTGCCAGCAGCCAAGGGGGGACATACGAGCAGTACGTC. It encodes CASSQGGTYEQYV.

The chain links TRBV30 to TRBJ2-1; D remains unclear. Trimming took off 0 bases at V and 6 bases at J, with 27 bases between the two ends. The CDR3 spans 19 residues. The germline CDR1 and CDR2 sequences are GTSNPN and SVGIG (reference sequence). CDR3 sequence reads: CAWSVLTSHVAVWGNEQFF. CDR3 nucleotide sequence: TGTGCCTGGAGTGTACTTACCTCGCATGTGGCGGTCTGGGGCAATGAGCAGTTCTTC.

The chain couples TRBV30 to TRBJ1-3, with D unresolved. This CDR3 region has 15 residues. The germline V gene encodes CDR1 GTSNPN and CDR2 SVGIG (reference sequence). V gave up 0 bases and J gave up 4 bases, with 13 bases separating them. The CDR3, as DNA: TGTGCCTGGAGTGTGGGCCTAGCCTCGGGAAACACCATATATTTT. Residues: CAWSVGLASGNTIYF.

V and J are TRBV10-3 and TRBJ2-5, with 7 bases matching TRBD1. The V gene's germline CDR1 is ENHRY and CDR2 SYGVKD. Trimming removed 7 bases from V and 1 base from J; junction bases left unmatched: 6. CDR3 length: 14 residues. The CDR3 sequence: CAIKGDSSQETQYF. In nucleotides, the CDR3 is TGTGCCATCAAAGGGGACAGCTCCCAAGAGACCCAGTACTTC.

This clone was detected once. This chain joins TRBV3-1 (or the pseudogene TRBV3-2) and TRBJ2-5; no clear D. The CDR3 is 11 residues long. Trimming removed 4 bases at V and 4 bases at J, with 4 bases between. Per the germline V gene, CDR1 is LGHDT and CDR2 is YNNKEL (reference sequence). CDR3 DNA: TGTGCCAGCAGCCGGGCAGAGACCCAGTACTTC. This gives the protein CASSRAETQYF.

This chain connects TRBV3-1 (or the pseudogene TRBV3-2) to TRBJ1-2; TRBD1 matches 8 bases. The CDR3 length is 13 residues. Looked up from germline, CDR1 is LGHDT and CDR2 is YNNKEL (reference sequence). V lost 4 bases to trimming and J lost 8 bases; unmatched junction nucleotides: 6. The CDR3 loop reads CASSRGQGRGYTF. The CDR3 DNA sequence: TGTGCCAGCAGCCGAGGACAGGGCAGAGGCTACACCTTC.

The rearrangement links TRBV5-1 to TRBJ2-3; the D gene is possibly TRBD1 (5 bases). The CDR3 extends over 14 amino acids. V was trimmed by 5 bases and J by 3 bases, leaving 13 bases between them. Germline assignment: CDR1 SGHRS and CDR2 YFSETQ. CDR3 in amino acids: CASRKEYRTDTQYF. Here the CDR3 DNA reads TGCGCCAGCAGGAAAGAGTACAGGACAGATACGCAGTATTTT.

CDR3 residues: CASSQGAMDNEQFF. Written as DNA, the CDR3 is TGCGCCAGCAGCCAAGGGGCCATGGATAATGAGCAGTTCTTC. V is TRBV4-3 and J is TRBJ2-1; D not resolved. CDR1 LGHNA and CDR2 YSLEER come from the germline V gene. This CDR3 is built from 14 residues. With 1 base removed from V and 7 bases from J, the gap between germline ends came to 11 bases.

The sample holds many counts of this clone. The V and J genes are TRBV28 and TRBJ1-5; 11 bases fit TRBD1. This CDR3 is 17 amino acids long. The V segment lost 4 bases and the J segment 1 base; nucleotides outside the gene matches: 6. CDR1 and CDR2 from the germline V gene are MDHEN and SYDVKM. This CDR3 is CASSSGQGVRSNQPQHF. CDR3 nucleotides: TGTGCCAGCAGTTCGGGACAGGGGGTACGAAGCAATCAGCCCCAGCATTTT.

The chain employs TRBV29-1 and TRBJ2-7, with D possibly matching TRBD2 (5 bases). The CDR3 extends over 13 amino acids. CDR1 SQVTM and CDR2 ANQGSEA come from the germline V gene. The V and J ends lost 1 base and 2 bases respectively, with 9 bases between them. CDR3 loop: CSVEVGVPYEQYV. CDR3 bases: TGCAGCGTTGAAGTCGGGGTTCCCTACGAGCAGTACGTC.

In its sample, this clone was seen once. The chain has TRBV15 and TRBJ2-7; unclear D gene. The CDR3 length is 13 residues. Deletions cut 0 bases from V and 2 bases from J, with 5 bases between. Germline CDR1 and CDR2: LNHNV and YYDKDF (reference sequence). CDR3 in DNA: TGTGCCACCAGCAGAGATTGGGCCTACGAGCAGTACGTC. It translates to CATSRDWAYEQYV.

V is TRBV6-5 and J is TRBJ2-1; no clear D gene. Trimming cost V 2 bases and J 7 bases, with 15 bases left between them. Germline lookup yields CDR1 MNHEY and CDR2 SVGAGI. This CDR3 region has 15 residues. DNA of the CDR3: TGTGCCAGCAGTTACAGGACCACCCCTAGGAATGAGCAGTTCTTC. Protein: CASSYRTTPRNEQFF.

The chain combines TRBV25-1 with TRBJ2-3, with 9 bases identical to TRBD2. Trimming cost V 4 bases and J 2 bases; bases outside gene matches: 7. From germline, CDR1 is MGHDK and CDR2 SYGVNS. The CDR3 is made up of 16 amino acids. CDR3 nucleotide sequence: TGTGCCAGCAGTGGCCGTTCTAGCGGGGTCACAGATACGCAGTATTTT. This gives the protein CASSGRSSGVTDTQYF.